The next 31 T cell receptor beta chains were all read from a single sample in a study of CD8+ T cells in alopecia areata. Treatment denoted: oral pan-JAK inhibitor, 5-10 mg twice daily. RNA extraction and reverse transcription yielded cDNA as sequencing template. Some clones are missing from TCRdb's copy, which holds only in-frame ones; the method was immunoSEQ multiplex PCR. This sample has some 200,000 clones, with 40% to 45% found just once. The material was CD4+ T cells sorted from blood, obtained at approximately week 36, from a patient treated with tofacitinib. These receptors all come from a human donor with alopecia areata.

The chain couples TRBV7-9 to TRBJ2-5; tentatively, D is TRBD1 (6 bases). Trimming took off 5 bases at V and 3 bases at J, with 13 bases between the two ends. There are 14 residues in the CDR3. From germline, CDR1 is SEHNR and CDR2 FQNEAQ (reference sequence). The CDR3 protein is CASSRDQGKETQYF. The CDR3 DNA reads as TGTGCCAGCAGCCGAGATCAGGGGAAAGAGACCCAGTACTTC.

This rearrangement joins TRBV6-6 to TRBJ2-7; 7 nucleotides agree with TRBD1. Trimming took 7 bases from V and 4 from J; bases not matched to a gene: 4. CDR3 size: 12 residues. CDR1 is MNHNY and CDR2 is SVGAGI in the germline V gene (reference sequence). The chain's CDR3 is CASTDRDYEQYF. In DNA, the CDR3 is TGTGCCAGCACCGACAGGGATTACGAGCAGTACTTC.

This clone was observed a handful of times. The chain recombines TRBV6-6 with TRBJ1-5; D remains unclear. Trimming pared 6 bases from V and 7 bases from J, leaving 16 bases between. Germline CDR1 reads MNHNY; CDR2 reads SVGAGI (reference sequence). The CDR3 totals 14 residues. The DNA for the CDR3 is TGTGCCAGCAGCGATGATAGTACCGCGCAGCCCCAGCATTTT. It is translated as CASSDDSTAQPQHF.

This clone was counted only a few times. The chain couples TRBV28 to TRBJ2-7; D is unresolved. Trimming shortened V by 8 bases and J by 3 bases, and 8 bases separated the two germline ends. Germline V gene sequence: CDR1 MDHEN, CDR2 SYDVKM. This CDR3 has 11 amino acids. The CDR3 sequence is CASSRYYEQYF. In DNA, the CDR3 is TGTGCCAGCTCCCGCTACTACGAGCAGTACTTC.

This chain links TRBV19 with TRBJ2-1; 7 bases line up with TRBD2. The trim removed 1 base at V and 5 bases at J, leaving 14 bases unmatched. This CDR3 spans 18 amino acids. The germline V gene has CDR1 LNHDA and CDR2 SQIVND (reference sequence). The CDR3, as DNA: TGTGCCAGTAGTATAGCCCCCCTCGGGCTAGCGGCCAACAATGAGCAGTTCTTC. As protein: CASSIAPLGLAANNEQFF.

The rearrangement links TRBV7-2 to TRBJ2-5; TRBD2 matches at 9 bases. Germline CDR1 is SGHTA and CDR2 is FQGNSA. This CDR3 contains 16 residues. V shed 4 bases and J 5 bases; nucleotides not matched to a gene: 11. CDR3 region: CASSSLAGGVWETQYF. The CDR3, as DNA: TGTGCCAGCAGCTCCCTTGCGGGAGGGGTGTGGGAGACCCAGTACTTC.

This clone has a handful of counts. V usage is TRBV4-3 and J usage is TRBJ1-4; tentatively, D is TRBD1 (5 bases). With 0 bases removed from V and 6 bases from J, the gap between germline ends came to 14 bases. CDR3 length equals 16 residues. The germline V gene has CDR1 LGHNA and CDR2 YSLEER. CDR3 region: CASSQDLGDGDEKLFF. The CDR3 DNA follows: TGCGCCAGCAGCCAAGATCTCGGGGACGGGGATGAAAAACTGTTTTTT.

This clone was observed a few times. The chain recombines TRBV2 with TRBJ2-7, with TRBD1 matching over 7 bases. Per germline, CDR1 SNHLY and CDR2 FYNNEI. The CDR3 is 15 amino acids. The trim removed 7 bases at V and 1 base at J, leaving 10 bases unmatched. The chain's CDR3 is CASKYSTGLSYEQYF. As DNA, the CDR3 is TGTGCCAGCAAATACTCGACAGGGTTGTCCTACGAGCAGTACTTC.

A few counts support this clone. The chain carries TRBV9 and TRBJ2-3, with a possible D match to TRBD2 (6 bases). Germline V gene data show CDR1 as SGDLS and CDR2 as YYNGEE. V was clipped by 1 base and J by 3 bases, with 12 bases between them. The CDR3 covers 15 residues. The CDR3 region has the DNA TGTGCCAGCAGCGTATCCCCGGGAGCTACAGATACGCAGTATTTT. This encodes CASSVSPGATDTQYF.

The V and J genes are TRBV1 and TRBJ1-2. TRBV1 is deemed a pseudogene. The CDR3 is 11 residues long. The CDR3, as DNA: TGCACCAGCAGCCACAGCCATGGCTACACCTTC. Translation gives CTSSHSHGYTF.

This clone has just a few counts. The chain recombines TRBV25-1 with TRBJ1-2; 7 bases match TRBD1. CDR1 MGHDK and CDR2 SYGVNS come from the germline V gene. V lost 5 bases to trimming and J lost 0 bases; unmatched junction nucleotides: 3. This CDR3 is built from 14 residues. CDR3 nucleotides: TGTGCCAGCAGTTGGGGGACAGCTAACTATGGCTACACCTTC. It specifies CASSWGTANYGYTF.

This clone has only a few counts. The rearrangement links TRBV4-3 to TRBJ2-1; possibly TRBD2 for D (5 bases). This CDR3 spans 12 amino acids. V was pared by 5 bases and J by 9 bases, with 11 bases between. From germline, CDR1 is LGHNA and CDR2 YSLEER. The CDR3: CASSLTRGEQFF. CDR3 nucleotide sequence: TGCGCCAGCAGCTTGACCCGGGGTGAGCAGTTCTTC.

This clone was seen only a few times. The chain combines TRBV28 with TRBJ2-1, with D perhaps TRBD1 (5 bases). Germline CDR1 is MDHEN and CDR2 is SYDVKM. With 7 bases removed from V and 3 bases from J, the gap between germline ends came to 16 bases. CDR3 length: 15 residues. DNA for the CDR3: TGTGCCAGCACCCTAGGGGTCCCCCTCTACAATGAGCAGTTCTTC. This codes for CASTLGVPLYNEQFF.

This clone has a single count. This chain connects TRBV29-1 to TRBJ1-2; D unclear. With 2 bases removed from V and 2 bases from J, the gap between germline ends came to 15 bases. Germline CDR1 SQVTM, CDR2 ANQGSEA. This CDR3 has 15 residues. The CDR3 protein is CSVESSLLGNYGYTF. The CDR3 coding sequence is TGCAGCGTTGAAAGCTCCTTGCTAGGGAACTATGGCTACACCTTC.

The rearrangement joins TRBV6-5 to TRBJ1-2; possibly TRBD1 for D (5 bases). Trimming removed 8 bases at V and 0 bases at J, with 7 bases between. Germline V gives CDR1 MNHEY, CDR2 SVGAGI. This CDR3 region has 12 residues. CDR3 in DNA: TGTGCCAGCCTCAGGGCTAACTATGGCTACACCTTC. Protein sequence: CASLRANYGYTF.

The CDR3 region is CAWSRRQLYTEAFF. Here the CDR3 DNA reads TGTGCCTGGAGCCGAAGACAGCTTTACACTGAAGCTTTCTTT. The chain has TRBV30 and TRBJ1-1, with a possible D match to TRBD1 (5 bases). The CDR3 spans 14 residues. V was cut by 3 bases and J by 3 bases, with 14 bases left in between. CDR1 GTSNPN and CDR2 SVGIG come from the germline V gene (reference sequence). The full variable domain, with the rest looked up from reference TRBV30 and TRBJ1-1, is SQTIHQWPATLVQPVGSPLSLECTVEGTSNPNLYWYRQAAGRGLQLLFYSVGIGQISSEVPQNLSASRPQDRQFILSSKKLLLSDSGFYLCAWSRRQLYTEAFFGQGTRLTVV.

The sample holds a few counts of this clone. The CDR3 sequence: CASSPQASGSSYEQYF. CDR3 DNA: TGTGCCAGCTCACCACAAGCTAGCGGAAGCTCCTACGAGCAGTACTTC. V gene TRBV18 combines with J gene TRBJ2-7, with 7 positions matching TRBD2. Unmatched junction bases numbered 6, after V lost 1 base and J lost 0 bases. The CDR3 sequence is 16 residues long. Germline V gene data show CDR1 as KGHSH and CDR2 as LQKENI.

The chain couples TRBV10-3 to TRBJ2-5; 10 positions match TRBD2. Looked up from germline, CDR1 is ENHRY and CDR2 is SYGVKD. The CDR3 is 16 residues long. V shed 5 bases and J 2 bases; nucleotides not matched to a gene: 8. The CDR3 loop is CAISQGLAALQETQYF. Here the CDR3 DNA reads TGTGCCATCAGTCAAGGACTAGCGGCCCTACAAGAGACCCAGTACTTC.

This clone showed up just a few times. The chain links TRBV6-5 to TRBJ1-2; 7 bases are shared with TRBD1. The germline V gene encodes CDR1 MNHEY and CDR2 SVGAGI. This CDR3 has 14 residues. The V segment lost 0 bases and the J segment 6 bases; nucleotides outside the gene matches: 4. The CDR3 here is CASSYSKQGNGYTF. CDR3 bases: TGTGCCAGCAGTTACTCGAAACAGGGGAATGGCTACACCTTC.

This chain joins TRBV11-1 and TRBJ2-4, with 7 bases that match TRBD1. The CDR3 is 15 amino acids. CDR1 and CDR2 (germline): SGHAT, FQDESV (reference sequence). J gave up 5 bases and V 3 bases, and 7 bases lay outside the gene matches. CDR3 in DNA: TGTGCCAGCAGCTTGTCTAGGGACAGTCAAAACATTCAGTACTTC. Its translation is CASSLSRDSQNIQYF.

V is TRBV6-5 and J is TRBJ1-2; 9 bases agree with TRBD1. The CDR3 runs 14 residues. V gave up 7 bases and J gave up 5 bases; unmatched junction bases: 8. The germline V gene encodes CDR1 MNHEY and CDR2 SVGAGI. The CDR3 loop is CASTRGDRAYGYTF. The DNA of the CDR3 is TGTGCCAGCACCAGAGGGGACAGGGCGTATGGCTACACCTTC.

J is TRBJ2-5 and V is TRBV29-1; the D is unclear. CDR3 length equals 12 residues. Germline V lookup: CDR1 SQVTM, CDR2 ANQGSEA. Trimming removed 6 bases from V and 4 bases from J, with 12 bases in between. This CDR3 is CSVVARPETQYF. The CDR3 DNA is TGCAGCGTCGTGGCCCGCCCAGAGACCCAGTACTTC.

The chain joins TRBV6-1 to TRBJ1-2; possible D gene TRBD1, 6 bases. This CDR3 has 16 amino acids. Germline V gene lookup returns CDR1 MNHNS and CDR2 SASEGT. Trimming left V 2 bases short and J 2 bases short, with 15 bases between. The CDR3 DNA follows: TGTGCCAGCAGTGAAACGGGGGCAGGGAGAAACTATGGCTACACCTTC. Protein: CASSETGAGRNYGYTF.

V is TRBV7-9 and J is TRBJ2-7; the D gene is possibly TRBD1 (5 bases). The CDR3 sequence is 13 residues long. Germline-derived CDR1 and CDR2 are SEHNR and FQNEAQ (reference sequence). Trimming shortened V by 1 base and J by 9 bases, and 13 bases separated the two germline ends. This CDR3 is CASSLVDGAPQYF. DNA for the CDR3: TGTGCCAGCAGCTTAGTTGATGGGGCCCCGCAGTACTTC.

This sequence joins TRBV7-9 and TRBJ2-5; D is tentatively TRBD1 or TRBD2 (5 bases each). The CDR3 totals 15 residues. CDR1 and CDR2 (germline): SEHNR, FQNEAQ (reference sequence). V lost 5 bases and J lost 2, with 15 bases in between. The CDR3 nucleotides are TGTGCCAGCAGCGAAGGAGAGGGGCCACAAGAGACCCAGTACTTC. Protein sequence: CASSEGEGPQETQYF.

This clone was observed a few times. V gene TRBV2 combines with J gene TRBJ2-5; TRBD1 might be the D (5 bases). Germline loops: CDR1 SNHLY, CDR2 FYNNEI. This CDR3 has 11 residues. V was cut by 8 bases and J by 3 bases, with 7 bases left in between. The CDR3: CASGQEETQYF. The CDR3 bases are TGTGCCAGCGGACAAGAAGAGACCCAGTACTTC.

This chain links TRBV15 with TRBJ2-3; TRBD1 might be the D (6 bases). Trimming stripped 0 bases from V and 6 bases from J, with 16 bases between. CDR3 length: 16 residues. The germline gives CDR1 LNHNV, CDR2 YYDKDF (reference sequence). CDR3 region: CATSRDRGNPTDTQYF. Written as DNA, the CDR3 is TGTGCCACCAGCAGAGATAGGGGGAATCCAACCGATACGCAGTATTTT.

This clone was seen only a few times. This rearrangement joins TRBV7-9 to TRBJ2-7; TRBD2 matches at 7 bases. CDR3 length equals 14 residues. The trim removed 2 bases at V and 3 bases at J, leaving 4 bases unmatched. Germline-derived CDR1 and CDR2 are SEHNR and FQNEAQ (reference sequence). The DNA of the CDR3 is TGTGCCAGCAGCTTAATAAGGGAGGGCTACGAGCAGTACTTC. This encodes CASSLIREGYEQYF.

V gene TRBV29-1 combines with J gene TRBJ2-6; D ambiguous. CDR3 length: 16 amino acids. CDR1 is SQVTM and CDR2 is ANQGSEA in the germline V gene. Trimming pared 4 bases from V and 2 bases from J, leaving 15 bases between. The CDR3: CSVGPPGWAGANVLTF. DNA of the CDR3: TGCAGCGTTGGCCCCCCTGGTTGGGCTGGGGCCAACGTCCTGACTTTC.

With regard to this clone: The same CDR3 is also encoded by other DNA sequences in this sample. The chain carries TRBV2 and TRBJ2-2; D possibly corresponds to TRBD2 (6 bases). The CDR3 is made up of 14 amino acids. V lost 6 bases, J lost 2 bases, and 10 bases lay in between. Germline assignment: CDR1 SNHLY and CDR2 FYNNEI. The CDR3 loop reads CASRAGLNTGELFF. The CDR3 DNA follows: TGTGCCAGCAGGGCGGGGCTTAACACCGGGGAGCTGTTTTTT.

V usage is TRBV28 and J usage is TRBJ2-6, with D unclear. Between the trimmed V and J ends, which lost 4 bases and 0 bases, there was a span of 7 bases. This CDR3 spans 15 amino acids. Germline V gene data show CDR1 as MDHEN and CDR2 as SYDVKM. Here the CDR3 reads CASSYGSSGANVLTF. The DNA for the CDR3 is TGTGCCAGCAGTTACGGAAGCTCTGGGGCCAACGTCCTGACTTTC.